The entry below describes one TCR beta chain. This sample was taken from a study of blood T cell repertoires in COVID-19. Study overall: COVID-19 samples from acute and convalescent phases originated in the United States, Italy and Spain.

Followed longitudinally, the Seattle patients had been enrolled during active infection. How the authors handled the data: Nucleated cell counts were estimated from reference gene primer amplification. Profiling relied on immunoSEQ multiplex PCR, and the TCRdb table lists in-frame clones only, not all of them. The D gene and trimming were derived from the DNA, and the V and J assignments and clone size from that table. The sample lists 100,000 to 150,000 clones; approximately 85% were seen once. The sample was peripheral blood. This TCR was recovered from a man between 25 and 39 years old with COVID-19, enrolled during active disease.

This CDR3 is CASSFSGGGPYEQYF. The CDR3 nucleotides read TGTGCCAGCAGTTTCTCCGGGGGGGGGCCCTACGAGCAGTACTTC. The chain links TRBV6-9 to TRBJ2-7, with 8 nucleotides matching TRBD2. CDR1 MNHGY and CDR2 SVAAGI come from the germline V gene. The CDR3 has 15 residues. The junction had 7 bases not matched to a gene; V was cut back by 4 bases and J by 2 bases.